The rows below give T cell receptor beta chains drawn from one sample of a study of blood T cell repertoires in COVID-19. Data came from immunoSEQ multiplex PCR; TCRdb stores just in-frame clones and leaves some out. The sample yields some 100,000 clones, around 93% seen once. Sequenced: peripheral blood. Every receptor here comes from a man aged 50 to 59 with acute or convalescent COVID-19. CDR3s include the opening cysteine and the closing phenylalanine or tryptophan.

j_call | v_call | cdr3_aa
TRBJ2-5 | TRBV6-2/TRBV6-3 | CASSYTGTSAPRETQYF
TRBJ2-7 | TRBV12-3/TRBV12-4 | CASGPGGSYEQYF
TRBJ1-4 | TRBV7-2 | CASSGQLNEKLFF
TRBJ1-5 | TRBV3-1/TRBV3-2 | CASSLRQISQPQHF
TRBJ2-1 | TRBV5-8 | CASSFGGARNEQFF
TRBJ1-1 | TRBV7-6 | CASSLAGTGVQTEAFF
TRBJ2-2 | TRBV19 | CASSARDRGSGTGELFF
TRBJ1-1 | TRBV7-2 | CASSIRQGPTEAFF
TRBJ1-3 | TRBV6-5 | CASSLRGPAGNTIYF
TRBJ1-2 | TRBV7-5 | CVRSLNVGQGCGYTF
TRBJ1-5 | TRBV10-3 | CAISARTGNQPQHF
TRBJ1-2 | TRBV3-1/TRBV3-2 | CASSPDRGRGYTF
TRBJ1-4 | TRBV7-9 | CASSQPREKLFF
TRBJ1-4 | TRBV9 | CASSVGQGTNEKLFF
TRBJ1-1 | TRBV5-5 | CASSGRTGEGTEAFF
TRBJ2-3 | TRBV19 | CASSTRTSGFTDTQYF